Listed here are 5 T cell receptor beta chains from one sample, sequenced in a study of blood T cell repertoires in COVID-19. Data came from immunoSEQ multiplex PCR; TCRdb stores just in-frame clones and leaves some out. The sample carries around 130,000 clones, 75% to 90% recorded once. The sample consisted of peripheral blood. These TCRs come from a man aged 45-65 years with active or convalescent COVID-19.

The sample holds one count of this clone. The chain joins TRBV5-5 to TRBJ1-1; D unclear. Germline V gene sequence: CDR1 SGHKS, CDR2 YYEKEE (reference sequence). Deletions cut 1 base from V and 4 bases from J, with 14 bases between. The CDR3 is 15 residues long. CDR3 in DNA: TGTGCCAGCAGCTTGAGCTCACACTATCTCACTGAAGCTTTCTTT. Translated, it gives CASSLSSHYLTEAFF.

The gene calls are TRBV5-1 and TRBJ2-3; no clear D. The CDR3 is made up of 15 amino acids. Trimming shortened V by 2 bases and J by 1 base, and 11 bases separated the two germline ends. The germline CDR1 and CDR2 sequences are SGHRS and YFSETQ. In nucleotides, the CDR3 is TGCGCCAGCAGCTTTACTCAGCGAGGCACAGATACGCAGTATTTT. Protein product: CASSFTQRGTDTQYF. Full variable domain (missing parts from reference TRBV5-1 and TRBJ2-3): KAGVTQTPRYLIKTRGQQVTLSCSPISGHRSVSWYQQTPGQGLQFLFEYFSETQRNKGNFPGRFSGRQFSNSRSEMNVSTLELGDSALYLCASSFTQRGTDTQYFGPGTRLTVL.

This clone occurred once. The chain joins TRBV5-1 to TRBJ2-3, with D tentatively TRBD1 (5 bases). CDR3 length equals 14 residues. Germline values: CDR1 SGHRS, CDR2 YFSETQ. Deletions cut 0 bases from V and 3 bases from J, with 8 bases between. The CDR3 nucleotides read TGCGCCAGCAGCTTGGTGCCAGGGACAGATACGCAGTATTTT. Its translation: CASSLVPGTDTQYF.

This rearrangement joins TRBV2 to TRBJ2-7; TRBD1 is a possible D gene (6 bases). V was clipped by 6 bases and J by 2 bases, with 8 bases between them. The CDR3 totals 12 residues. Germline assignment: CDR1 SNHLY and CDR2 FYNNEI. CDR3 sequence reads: CASRDSPYEQYF. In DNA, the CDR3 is TGTGCCAGCAGGGACAGTCCCTACGAGCAGTACTTC.

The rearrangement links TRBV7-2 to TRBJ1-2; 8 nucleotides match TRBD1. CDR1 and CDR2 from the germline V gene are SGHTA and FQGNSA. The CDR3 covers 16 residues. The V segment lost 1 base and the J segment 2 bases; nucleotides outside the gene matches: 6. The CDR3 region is CASSLGAQGANYGYTF. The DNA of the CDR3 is TGTGCCAGCAGCTTAGGGGCTCAGGGGGCGAACTATGGCTACACCTTC.